These 7 T cell receptor beta chains were sequenced from one sample in a study of PD-L1 blockade in urothelial cancer. Repertoires were generated with immunoSEQ multiplex PCR, while TCRdb's copy carries only in-frame clones and drops some. The sample contains tens of thousands of clones, 87% of which appear only once. The sequences come from PBMCs, collected around atezolizumab (anti-PD-L1) treatment. All receptors come from a middle-aged man with urothelial cancer.

V and J are TRBV6-1 and TRBJ1-5; weak D call: TRBD1 (5 bases). The CDR3 covers 13 residues. The ends were cut back, 7 bases at V and 3 bases at J, with 10 bases in the middle. CDR1 and CDR2 (germline): MNHNS, SASEGT. This chain's CDR3 is CASIQVPNQPQHF. Written as DNA, the CDR3 is TGTGCCAGCATACAGGTTCCCAATCAGCCCCAGCATTTT.

This clone appeared a few times. The rearrangement uses TRBV5-6 and TRBJ2-2; TRBD1 might be the D (5 bases). The CDR3 has 13 residues. The germline gives CDR1 SGHDT, CDR2 YYEEEE. V lost 0 bases and J 6 bases, leaving 6 bases between the germline ends. In nucleotides, the CDR3 is TGTGCCAGCAGCTTGGTGGGGCCCGGGGAGCTGTTTTTT. Its protein product is CASSLVGPGELFF.

This clone was seen more than once but under ten times. The chain recombines TRBV30 with TRBJ1-2, with 11 bases matching TRBD1. Losses at the gene ends were 6 bases for V and 4 bases for J; bases not matched to a gene: 7. The CDR3 covers 14 residues. Germline values: CDR1 GTSNPN, CDR2 SVGIG (reference sequence). The CDR3 loop reads CACNSGTGGYGYTF. The CDR3 DNA is TGTGCCTGTAACAGTGGGACAGGGGGCTATGGCTACACCTTC.

This clone was detected once. The V call is TRBV6-1, the J call TRBJ1-5, with TRBD1 as a possible D gene (6 bases). Trimming cost V 6 bases and J 11 bases, with 17 bases left between them. The germline V gene encodes CDR1 MNHNS and CDR2 SASEGT. The CDR3 totals 13 residues. CDR3 nucleotide sequence: TGTGCCAGCAGATCCGAGGGGGGGAGGACCCAGCATTTT. Translating it yields CASRSEGGRTQHF.

The chain recombines TRBV5-4 with TRBJ1-1, with D perhaps TRBD1 (5 bases). The CDR3 contains 14 residues. Trimming cost V 1 base and J 4 bases, with 11 bases left between them. Germline V gene data show CDR1 as SGHNT and CDR2 as YYREEE (reference sequence). CDR3 in amino acids: CASSLPARATEAFF. As DNA, the CDR3 is TGTGCCAGCAGCTTGCCGGCCAGGGCCACTGAAGCTTTCTTT.

The CDR3 nucleotides are TGTGCCAGCAGTTTGGCACCTGCGAACACCGGGGAGCTGTTTTTT. Translation: CASSLAPANTGELFF. The rearrangement joins TRBV28 to TRBJ2-2; D gene unclear. The V end lost 3 bases, the J end lost 0 bases, and 8 bases lay between the germline ends. The CDR3 is 15 residues long. Germline CDR1 is MDHEN and CDR2 is SYDVKM.

The CDR3 coding sequence is TGTGCCAGTAGAGTGGCGGGGACTACACGACCTAACTATGGCTACACCTTC. Translation: CASRVAGTTRPNYGYTF. The rearrangement joins TRBV19 to TRBJ1-2; a weak D match, TRBD1 (5 bases). Germline CDR1 is LNHDA and CDR2 is SQIVND (reference sequence). V was pared by 6 bases and J by 0 bases, with 20 bases between. The CDR3 is 17 amino acids.